The 31 T cell receptor beta chains reported below all come from one sample, sequenced in a study of shared clonotypes between healthy human individuals. TCRdb's table, derived via immunoSEQ multiplex PCR, lists solely in-frame clones and lacks some. The sample consists of 800,000 to 950,000 clones, approximately 97% of them appearing once. As defined, naive CD8 cells were CD45RO-negative and positively selected for CCR7, with terminally differentiated effector memory CD45RA+ cells excluded. The sequencing input was naive CD8+ T cells sorted from blood. Every receptor here comes from a man aged 25-45 years in good health.

This clone was picked up one time. This chain uses TRBV4-1 with TRBJ2-5; D is possibly TRBD1 (6 bases). Trimming stripped 2 bases from V and 8 bases from J, with 18 bases between. Germline CDR1 MGHRA, CDR2 YSYEKL. This CDR3 has 15 residues. The CDR3 nucleotides are TGCGCCAGCAGCCAAAAGGGGGAGAGGGCCCCAACCCAGTACTTC. Encoded protein: CASSQKGERAPTQYF.

Notes on this clone: Other DNA sequences of this sample code for an identical CDR3. The rearrangement uses TRBV7-9 and TRBJ2-5, with D possibly TRBD2 on 5 matching bases. CDR3 size: 14 residues. The V end lost 1 base, the J end lost 2 bases, and 8 bases lay between the germline ends. Germline values: CDR1 SEHNR, CDR2 FQNEAQ (reference sequence). CDR3 DNA: TGTGCCAGCAGCTTAGTCACGGGACAAGAGACCCAGTACTTC. Translation gives CASSLVTGQETQYF. Full variable domain (rest looked up from reference TRBV7-9 and TRBJ2-5): DTGVSQNPRHKITKRGQNVTFRCDPISEHNRLYWYRQTLGQGPEFLTYFQNEAQLEKSRLLSDRFSAERPKGSFSTLEIQRTEQGDSAMYLCASSLVTGQETQYFGPGTRLLVL.

The gene calls are TRBV5-1 and TRBJ2-7; D is ambiguous. Germline V gives CDR1 SGHRS, CDR2 YFSETQ. Trimming removed 7 bases at V and 0 bases at J, with 11 bases between. This CDR3 is 13 amino acids long. The CDR3 DNA reads as TGCGCCAGCCGGCTCGCCCCCTCCTACGAGCAGTACTTC. This sequence encodes CASRLAPSYEQYF.

This rearrangement joins TRBV5-8 to TRBJ2-1; 7 nucleotides align to TRBD1. Germline-derived CDR1 and CDR2 are SGHTS and YDEGEE. This CDR3 is built from 15 residues. The ends lost 4 bases at V and 3 bases at J; junction bases unmatched: 7. CDR3 DNA sequence: TGTGCCAGCAGCCCAGACAGGGTCGGCTACAATGAGCAGTTCTTC. It yields the protein CASSPDRVGYNEQFF.

The CDR3 sequence is CASSLLSGSVVADTQYF. The CDR3 region has the DNA TGTGCCAGCAGCTTATTGTCAGGGAGCGTCGTGGCAGATACGCAGTATTTT. The chain combines TRBV7-9 with TRBJ2-3; D tentatively reads TRBD1 or TRBD2 (5 bases each). Germline CDR1 and CDR2: SEHNR and FQNEAQ (reference sequence). With 2 bases removed from V and 4 bases from J, the gap between germline ends came to 19 bases. The CDR3 totals 17 residues.

Notes on this clone: The same CDR3 can be traced to other DNA sequences in this sample. The J gene is TRBJ2-3, the V gene TRBV27; the D is unclear. V was trimmed by 2 bases and J by 6 bases, leaving 9 bases between them. Looked up from germline, CDR1 is MNHEY and CDR2 is SMNVEV (reference sequence). The CDR3 has 13 residues. In DNA form, the CDR3 reads TGTGCCAGCAGTTTACGGGTGACGGATACGCAGTATTTT. This translates into CASSLRVTDTQYF.

V and J are TRBV5-4 and TRBJ1-5; no firm D call. The V end was cut by 0 bases, the J end by 5 bases, with 6 bases between. The germline V gene encodes CDR1 SGHNT and CDR2 YYREEE (reference sequence). CDR3 length equals 13 residues. CDR3 DNA: TGTGCCAGCAGCTTGGGGAGTGATCAGCCCCAGCATTTT. Translation gives CASSLGSDQPQHF.

The chain has TRBV15 and TRBJ2-7, with 9 bases lining up with TRBD1. V lost 4 bases to trimming and J lost 5 bases; unmatched junction nucleotides: 12. The CDR3 is 16 residues long. CDR1 and CDR2 (germline): LNHNV, YYDKDF (reference sequence). The CDR3, as DNA: TGTGCCACCAGCATAGCTCCGGGACAGGGTTCCCACGAGCAGTACTTC. Residues: CATSIAPGQGSHEQYF.

This chain connects TRBV13 to TRBJ1-4; perhaps TRBD1 as D (5 bases). The CDR3 covers 18 residues. V was pared by 5 bases and J by 7 bases, with 26 bases between. Germline V gene lookup returns CDR1 PRHDT and CDR2 FYEKMQ (reference sequence). CDR3 sequence reads: CASSPPQGTASDPEKLFF. As DNA, the CDR3 is TGTGCCAGCAGCCCTCCGCAGGGAACCGCCTCGGACCCTGAAAAACTGTTTTTT.

The chain carries TRBV10-1 and TRBJ2-1; 9 nucleotides agree with TRBD2. Per germline, CDR1 WNHNN and CDR2 SYGVQD (reference sequence). The CDR3 contains 15 residues. J was trimmed by 3 bases and V by 3 bases; bases with no gene match: 3. DNA for the CDR3: TGCGCCAGCAGTGACACTAGCGGGCTCTACAATGAGCAGTTCTTC. Protein: CASSDTSGLYNEQFF.

This chain links TRBV4-1 with TRBJ1-1, with 7 nucleotides matching TRBD1. The length of the CDR3 is 14 residues. With 5 bases clipped from V and 5 bases from J, the junction kept 8 bases outside the gene matches. Germline V gene lookup returns CDR1 MGHRA and CDR2 YSYEKL. Written as DNA, the CDR3 is TGCGCCAGCAGCGCATCAGGGGGAAGTACTGAAGCTTTCTTT. Residues: CASSASGGSTEAFF.

As concerns this clone: An end of the junction differs from the germline gene, which may be a read error. The J gene is TRBJ2-5, the V gene TRBV7-7; D is possibly TRBD2 (6 bases). The CDR3 has 15 amino acids. CDR1 is SSHAT, CDR2 FNYEAQ, per germline (reference sequence). In nucleotides, the CDR3 is TGTGCTAGCAGCTCTGTGACCGGGGGTCTTGGGACCCAGTACTTC. It is translated as CASSSVTGGLGTQYF.

CDR3 coding DNA: TGTGCCAGCAGCGATGAGGGTTCCCACTACGAGCAGTACTTC. Protein sequence: CASSDEGSHYEQYF. The J gene is TRBJ2-7, the V gene TRBV9, with a tentative D call TRBD2 (5 bases). The CDR3 length is 14 residues. From germline, CDR1 is SGDLS and CDR2 YYNGEE. V dropped 3 bases and J dropped 3 bases, with 13 bases sitting between them.

The chain combines TRBV2 with TRBJ1-5; D gene uncertain. Germline CDR1 and CDR2: SNHLY and FYNNEI. V lost 7 bases and J lost 3, with 13 bases in between. The CDR3 totals 14 residues. The chain's CDR3 is CASNPRGYNQPQHF. The CDR3 DNA is TGTGCCAGCAACCCACGCGGATACAATCAGCCCCAGCATTTT. The entire variable domain, with the rest obtained from reference TRBV2 and TRBJ1-5, is as follows: EPEVTQTPSHQVTQMGQEVILRCVPISNHLYFYWYRQILGQKVEFLVSFYNNEISEKSEIFDDQFSVERPDGSNFTLKIRSTKLEDSAMYFCASNPRGYNQPQHFGDGTRLSIL.

A note on this clone: The same CDR3 is also encoded by other DNA sequences in this sample. The J gene is TRBJ2-7, the V gene TRBV4-1, with D uncertain. Trimming left V 1 base short and J 0 bases short, with 4 bases between. Germline V gene sequence: CDR1 MGHRA, CDR2 YSYEKL. The CDR3 is 13 amino acids. The DNA of the CDR3 is TGCGCCAGCAGCCAAGCGGACTCCTACGAGCAGTACTTC. Translation gives CASSQADSYEQYF.

The chain links TRBV27 to TRBJ1-1; possible D gene TRBD1, 6 bases. Germline V gene lookup returns CDR1 MNHEY and CDR2 SMNVEV (reference sequence). The CDR3 covers 16 residues. The ends were cut back, 6 bases at V and 4 bases at J, with 21 bases in the middle. The CDR3 nucleotides are TGTGCCAGCAGGAGGACAGACCCTTTAGGAATCACTGAAGCTTTCTTT. The encoded protein is CASRRTDPLGITEAFF.

This clone was observed a single time. The chain links TRBV4-1 to TRBJ2-7; D unresolved. This CDR3 comprises 14 residues. Trimming left V 0 bases short and J 3 bases short, with 9 bases between. Germline CDR1 is MGHRA and CDR2 is YSYEKL. DNA of the CDR3: TGCGCCAGCAGCCAAGAGCCCGGTTTCTACGAGCAGTACTTC. It specifies CASSQEPGFYEQYF.

The chain combines TRBV5-4 with TRBJ2-7; 8 nucleotides match TRBD1. This CDR3 region has 15 residues. The V gene end was trimmed by 6 bases and the J gene end by 6 bases; junction bases not matched to a gene: 14. Germline V gene lookup returns CDR1 SGHNT and CDR2 YYREEE (reference sequence). The DNA for the CDR3 is TGTGCCAGCAACAACAGGGGGGAGGTTCGTGCCGAGCAGTACTTC. It yields the protein CASNNRGEVRAEQYF.

In the case of this clone: Other DNA sequences in this sample translate to the same CDR3. The V and J genes are TRBV7-9 and TRBJ2-5, with 10 bases aligning to TRBD1. With V trimmed by 4 bases and J by 5 bases, 7 bases remained unmatched. The CDR3 spans 15 residues. The germline CDR1 and CDR2 sequences are SEHNR and FQNEAQ (reference sequence). The CDR3, as DNA: TGTGCCAGCAGCTCCCGGGACAGGGGTGAGGAGACCCAGTACTTC. It encodes CASSSRDRGEETQYF.

In its sample, this clone was seen once. The V gene is TRBV27, the J gene TRBJ2-7, with D tentatively TRBD1 (6 bases). CDR3 length equals 14 residues. V was clipped by 5 bases and J by 6 bases, with 17 bases between them. CDR1 is MNHEY and CDR2 is SMNVEV in the germline V gene (reference sequence). The CDR3 nucleotides are TGTGCCAGCAGTGCCTACAGGGAAGTGGCCGAGCAGTACTTC. Its protein product is CASSAYREVAEQYF.

This clone was detected only once. The genes are TRBV27 and TRBJ2-1; 12 nucleotides line up with TRBD2. The length of the CDR3 is 18 residues. J lost 4 bases, V lost 4 bases, and 11 bases had no gene match. CDR1 and CDR2 (germline): MNHEY, SMNVEV (reference sequence). CDR3 DNA: TGTGCCAGCAGTTCCGTTCTGGGTGGGACTAGCGGGTACAATGAGCAGTTCTTC. It specifies CASSSVLGGTSGYNEQFF.

The J gene is TRBJ1-1, the V gene TRBV20-1; D is possibly TRBD1 (5 bases). Germline values: CDR1 DFQATT, CDR2 SNEGSKA (reference sequence). The CDR3 consists of 11 residues. Trimming took 6 bases from V and 10 from J, leaving 15 bases between them. The CDR3 loop reads CSAPVLRAAFF. The CDR3 bases are TGCAGTGCCCCGGTCCTCAGGGCAGCTTTCTTT.

This clone appeared a single time. The chain joins TRBV27 to TRBJ2-7, with 8 positions matching TRBD2. V shed 6 bases, J shed 5 bases, and the junction held 9 bases outside the gene matches. The CDR3 has 14 amino acids. Germline V lookup: CDR1 MNHEY, CDR2 SMNVEV (reference sequence). CDR3 amino acids: CASRIAGFGNEQYF. CDR3 DNA: TGTGCCAGCAGGATAGCGGGATTCGGTAACGAGCAGTACTTC.

The chain couples TRBV5-4 to TRBJ2-5; D possibly uses TRBD1 or TRBD2 (7 bases each). There are 17 residues in the CDR3. V was pared by 0 bases and J by 0 bases, with 15 bases between. Per germline, CDR1 SGHNT and CDR2 YYREEE (reference sequence). DNA of the CDR3: TGTGCCAGCAGCTTGGATCCAGGGGGGGTGTACCAAGAGACCCAGTACTTC. It is translated as CASSLDPGGVYQETQYF.

The chain joins TRBV15 to TRBJ2-2; a weak D match, TRBD2 (6 bases). V was clipped by 3 bases and J by 4 bases, with 9 bases between them. The germline gives CDR1 LNHNV, CDR2 YYDKDF (reference sequence). This CDR3 has 14 residues. The CDR3 nucleotides read TGTGCCACCAGCAGCAGGAGGGTCACCGGGGAGCTGTTTTTT. Protein: CATSSRRVTGELFF. Full variable domain (remainder filled in from reference TRBV15 and TRBJ2-2): DAMVIQNPRYQVTQFGKPVTLSCSQTLNHNVMYWYQQKSSQAPKLLFHYYDKDFNNEADTPDNFQSRRPNTSFCFLDIRSPGLGDTAMYLCATSSRRVTGELFFGEGSRLTVL.

The chain uses TRBV6-5 and TRBJ2-7, with D perhaps matching TRBD2 (5 bases). The germline V gene encodes CDR1 MNHEY and CDR2 SVGAGI. CDR3 length: 13 amino acids. With 0 bases removed from V and 4 bases from J, the gap between germline ends came to 7 bases. CDR3 nucleotides: TGTGCCAGCAGTTACTCGAGGGTTTACGAGCAGTACTTC. Its protein is CASSYSRVYEQYF.

The genes are TRBV7-6 and TRBJ2-2; 13 positions match TRBD2. The CDR3 has 17 residues. Germline CDR1 SGHVS, CDR2 FNYEAQ. V shed 5 bases, J shed 4 bases, and the junction held 7 bases outside the gene matches. The CDR3 coding sequence is TGTGCCAGCAGCCCGAAGACTAGCGGGAGGTTCACCGGGGAGCTGTTTTTT. Translation: CASSPKTSGRFTGELFF. Supplemented by reference TRBV7-6 and TRBJ2-2, the full variable domain reads GAGVSQSPRYKVTKRGQDVALRCDPISGHVSLYWYRQALGQGPEFLTYFNYEAQQDKSGLPNDRFSAERPEGSISTLTIQRTEQRDSAMYRCASSPKTSGRFTGELFFGEGSRLTVL.

The chain couples TRBV5-6 to TRBJ2-7, with TRBD1 matching over 9 bases. The CDR3 is 16 residues long. J gave up 6 bases and V 0 bases, and 10 bases lay outside the gene matches. Germline CDR1 is SGHDT and CDR2 is YYEEEE. CDR3 DNA sequence: TGTGCCAGCAGCTTGGTCTCCGGGACAGGGAGTTCCGAGCAGTACTTC. Its translation is CASSLVSGTGSSEQYF.

The gene calls are TRBV9 and TRBJ2-7; 8 nucleotides agree with TRBD2. The V and J ends lost 3 bases and 3 bases, in that order; junction bases with no gene match: 5. The length of the CDR3 is 14 residues. The germline CDR1 and CDR2 sequences are SGDLS and YYNGEE. Written as DNA, the CDR3 is TGTGCCAGCAGCGAAGGGACTAGTAACTACGAGCAGTACTTC. Translated: CASSEGTSNYEQYF. Looking up the rest from reference TRBV9 and TRBJ2-7 gives the full variable domain: DSGVTQTPKHLITATGQRVTLRCSPRSGDLSVYWYQQSLDQGLQFLIQYYNGEERAKGNILERFSAQQFPDLHSELNLSSLELGDSALYFCASSEGTSNYEQYFGPGTRLTVT.

J is TRBJ2-1 and V is TRBV6-1, with 9 bases lining up with TRBD2. The CDR3 totals 16 residues. Germline CDR1 reads MNHNS; CDR2 reads SASEGT. V dropped 3 bases and J dropped 4; count of bases not matched to a gene: 7. The CDR3 DNA follows: TGTGCCAGCAGTGATGAGTCTAGCGGGGATTACAATGAGCAGTTCTTC. This gives the protein CASSDESSGDYNEQFF.

The chain combines TRBV5-1 with TRBJ2-3; possibly TRBD2 for D (8 bases). The germline V and J ends were trimmed by 3 bases and 2 bases, with 19 bases remaining between them. In germline, CDR1 is SGHRS, CDR2 YFSETQ. The CDR3 totals 17 residues. The CDR3 reads CASSWRGREANTDTQYF. CDR3 nucleotide sequence: TGCGCCAGCAGCTGGAGGGGGCGGGAGGCAAACACAGATACGCAGTATTTT.